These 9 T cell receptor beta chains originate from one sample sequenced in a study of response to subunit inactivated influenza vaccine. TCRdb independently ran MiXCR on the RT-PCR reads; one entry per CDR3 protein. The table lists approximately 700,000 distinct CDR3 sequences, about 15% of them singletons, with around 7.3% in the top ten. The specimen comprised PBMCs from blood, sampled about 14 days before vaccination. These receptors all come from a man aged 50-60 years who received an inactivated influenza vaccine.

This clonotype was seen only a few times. The CDR3 spells CASSQGRFGTYEQYF. The CDR3 nucleotides read TGTGCCAGCAGCCAAGGTAGATTCGGGACCTACGAGCAGTACTTC. The chain uses TRBV4-2 and TRBJ2-7; possible D gene TRBD2, 5 bases. V shed 1 base and J shed 2 bases, with 12 bases lying between them. The germline gives CDR1 LGHNA, CDR2 YNFKEQ. This CDR3 region has 15 residues.

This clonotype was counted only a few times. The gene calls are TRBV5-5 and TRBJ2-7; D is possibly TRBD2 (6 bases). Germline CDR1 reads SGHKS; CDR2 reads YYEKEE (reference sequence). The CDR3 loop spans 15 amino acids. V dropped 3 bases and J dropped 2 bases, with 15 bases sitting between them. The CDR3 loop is CASSSDYPGPYEQYF. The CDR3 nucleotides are TGTGCCAGCAGCTCGGACTACCCAGGTCCCTACGAGCAGTACTTC. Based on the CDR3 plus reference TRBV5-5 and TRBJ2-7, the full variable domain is DAGVTQSPTHLIKTRGQQVTLRCSPISGHKSVSWYQQVLGQGPQFIFQYYEKEERGRGNFPDRFSARQFPNYSSELNVNALLLGDSALYLCASSSDYPGPYEQYFGPGTRLTVT.

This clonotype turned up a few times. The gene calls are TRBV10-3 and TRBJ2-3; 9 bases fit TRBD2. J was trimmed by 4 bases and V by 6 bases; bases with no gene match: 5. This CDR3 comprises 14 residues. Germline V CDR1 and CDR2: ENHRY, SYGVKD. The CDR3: CAISAIAGADTQYF. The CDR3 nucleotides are TGTGCCATCAGCGCGATAGCGGGAGCAGATACGCAGTATTTT.

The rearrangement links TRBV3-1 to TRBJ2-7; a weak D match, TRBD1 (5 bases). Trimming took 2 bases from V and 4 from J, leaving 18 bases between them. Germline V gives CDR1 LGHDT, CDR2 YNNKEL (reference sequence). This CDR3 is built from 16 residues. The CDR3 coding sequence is TGTGCCAGCAGCCAAACCCGGACAAGAACCGTTTACGAGCAGTACTTC. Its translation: CASSQTRTRTVYEQYF.

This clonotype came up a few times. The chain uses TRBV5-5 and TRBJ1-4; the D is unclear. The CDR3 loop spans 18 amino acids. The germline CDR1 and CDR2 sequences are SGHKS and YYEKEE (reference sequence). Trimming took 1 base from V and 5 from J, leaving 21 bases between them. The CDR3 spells CASSLFQWSRGLNEKLFF. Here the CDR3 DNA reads TGTGCCAGCAGCTTGTTTCAGTGGTCTCGGGGTTTAAATGAAAAACTGTTTTTT.

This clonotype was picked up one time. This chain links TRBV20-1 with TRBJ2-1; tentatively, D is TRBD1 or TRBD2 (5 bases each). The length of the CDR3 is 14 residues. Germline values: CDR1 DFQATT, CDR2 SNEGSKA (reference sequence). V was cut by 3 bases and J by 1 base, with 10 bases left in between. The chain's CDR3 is CSASWGKSYNEQFF. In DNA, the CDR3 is TGCAGTGCTAGTTGGGGGAAGTCCTACAATGAGCAGTTCTTC.

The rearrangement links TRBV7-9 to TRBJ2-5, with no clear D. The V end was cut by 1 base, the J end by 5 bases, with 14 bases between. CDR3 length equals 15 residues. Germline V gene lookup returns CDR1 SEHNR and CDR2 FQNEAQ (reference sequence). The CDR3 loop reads CASSLVGMGRETQYF. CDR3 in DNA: TGTGCCAGCAGCTTAGTGGGAATGGGCCGGGAGACCCAGTACTTC. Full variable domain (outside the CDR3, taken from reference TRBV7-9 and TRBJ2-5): DTGVSQNPRHKITKRGQNVTFRCDPISEHNRLYWYRQTLGQGPEFLTYFQNEAQLEKSRLLSDRFSAERPKGSFSTLEIQRTEQGDSAMYLCASSLVGMGRETQYFGPGTRLLVL.

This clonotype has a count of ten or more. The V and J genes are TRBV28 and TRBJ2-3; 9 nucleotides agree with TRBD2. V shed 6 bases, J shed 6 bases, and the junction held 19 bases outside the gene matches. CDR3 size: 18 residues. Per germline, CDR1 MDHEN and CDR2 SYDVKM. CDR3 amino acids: CASRKPPVRGRAFDTQYF. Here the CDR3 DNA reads TGTGCCAGCAGAAAACCCCCGGTCCGCGGGAGGGCATTCGATACGCAGTATTTT.

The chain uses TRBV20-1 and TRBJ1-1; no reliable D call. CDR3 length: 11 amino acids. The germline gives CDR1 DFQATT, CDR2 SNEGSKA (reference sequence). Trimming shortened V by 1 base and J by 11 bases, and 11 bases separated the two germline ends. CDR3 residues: CSARAGSNAFF. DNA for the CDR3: TGCAGTGCTAGAGCCGGGAGCAACGCTTTCTTT.